This note documents a single T cell receptor beta chain sequence. Its antigen is as yet unknown. This sample is part of a study of cytomegalovirus exposure and HLA in healthy donors. In the study overall: Earlier, approximately 180 million T cells were analyzed, and fewer than 120 million unique TCR beta sequences were found among them.

PCR used 60 Vbeta primers and 13 Jbeta primers. Per the original methods: It was a later analysis that counted around 85 million unique TCR beta chains, of which approximately 9.9 million were shared. Using immunoSEQ multiplex PCR, the repertoire was profiled, and TCRdb retains in-frame clones only, with some absent. That table is the source of V, J and clone size, and D and trimming were worked out from the DNA. The sample records 200,000 to 250,000 clones, approximately 79% being singletons. Findings of the study overall: Most CMV-associated TCR beta chains appeared HLA-restricted in a later analysis. Around 18,000 TCR beta sequences were associated with HLA alleles at 0.05 false discovery rate in a later analysis.

J lost 0 bases, V lost 3 bases, and 3 bases had no gene match. The CDR3 has 15 amino acids. CDR1 and CDR2 from the germline V gene are ENHRY and SYGVKD. The TCR sequence derives from a girl aged 2 to 9 in good health and CMV-seronegative. Sequencing was done on a sample of PBMCs. V and J are TRBV10-3 and TRBJ2-7, with 9 bases lining up with TRBD2. The CDR3 DNA sequence: TGTGCCATCAGTGACCTAGCGGGACCCTCCTACGAGCAGTACTTC. Encoded protein: CAISDLAGPSYEQYF.